This T cell receptor (beta chain) was obtained from a study of cytomegalovirus exposure and HLA in healthy donors. The PCR was carried out with 60 Vbeta primers and 13 Jbeta primers. The table came from immunoSEQ multiplex PCR; TCRdb's copy has only in-frame clones and leaves some out. The table lists about 110,000 clones, 75% to 85% of them singletons, with roughly 6% in the top ten. As concerns this clone: Its cognate antigen is unknown.

The CDR3 is made up of 13 amino acids. Germline-derived CDR1 and CDR2 are MRHNA and SNTAGT. Trimming pared 6 bases from V and 7 bases from J, leaving 10 bases between. Regarding the study as a whole: The study put some 150 TCR beta chains on its list as cytomegalovirus-associated. Among donors in an Asian-associated ancestry cluster, a later analysis reportedly found fewer N-insertions than the roughly 610-donor mean.

V and J are TRBV6-4 and TRBJ1-6; D remains ambiguous. This TCR came from a man younger than 35 in good health and CMV-seronegative. Sequencing was done on a sample of PBMCs. The CDR3 DNA sequence: TGTGCCAGCAGCATGGAGAAGAATTCACCCCTCCACTTT. Encoded protein: CASSMEKNSPLHF.